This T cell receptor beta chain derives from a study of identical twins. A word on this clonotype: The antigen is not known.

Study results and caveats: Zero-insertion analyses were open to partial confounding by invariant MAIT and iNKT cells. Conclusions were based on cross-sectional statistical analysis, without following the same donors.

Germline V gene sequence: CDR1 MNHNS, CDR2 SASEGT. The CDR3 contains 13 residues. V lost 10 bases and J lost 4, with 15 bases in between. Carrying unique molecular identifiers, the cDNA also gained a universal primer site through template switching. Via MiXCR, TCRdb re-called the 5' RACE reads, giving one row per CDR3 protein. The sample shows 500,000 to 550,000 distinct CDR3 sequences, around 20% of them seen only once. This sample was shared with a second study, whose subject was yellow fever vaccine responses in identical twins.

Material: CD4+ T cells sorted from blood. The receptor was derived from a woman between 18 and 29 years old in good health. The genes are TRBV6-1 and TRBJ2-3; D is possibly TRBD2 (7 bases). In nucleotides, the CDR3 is TGTGCCACAACGAGGGGGGGCGCAGATACGCAGTATTTT. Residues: CATTRGGADTQYF.